This T cell receptor (beta chain) was sequenced in a study of OX40 agonist ivuxolimab in advanced cancers. Measured with immunoSEQ multiplex PCR; TCRdb has only the in-frame clones, and not every one. Among approximately 68,000 clones, 92% were seen once, and the ten largest hold about 9.1%. A history of autoimmune disease or systemic immunosuppression excluded patients. V lost 0 bases, J lost 6 bases, and 3 bases lay in between. Germline lookup yields CDR1 SGHDT and CDR2 YYEEEE. The CDR3 covers 12 residues. The source material was CD4+ or CD8+ T cells sorted from blood, sampled in a trial of the OX40 agonist ivuxolimab. This receptor was obtained from an adult with an advanced solid tumor such as melanoma, head and neck, liver or kidney cancer. The chain links TRBV5-6 to TRBJ2-2; D gene uncertain. This chain's CDR3 is CASSLDSGELFF. The DNA of the CDR3 is TGTGCCAGCAGCTTGGATTCCGGGGAGCTGTTTTTT.